This paragraph covers one T cell receptor beta chain sequence. This clone appeared a few times. The target of this receptor is not known. Per-nucleotide qualities are absent, and no much larger clonotype sits a single base away. The CDR3 contains 15 residues, cysteine and phenylalanine counted. Only CDR3 DNA remains: 45 bases, in frame from the first base. The V and J ends are trimmed by 0 bases and 4 bases, leaving 12 bases between them. Per the germline V gene, LGHNA is the CDR1 and YSLEER is the CDR2. TCRbeta CDR3 regions were amplified from genomic DNA by means of the immunoSEQ Assay, a bias-controlled multiplex PCR. The paper's processing steps were these. Nucleated cell counts per sample were estimated from amplification of reference gene primers within the assay. To quantify the absolute abundance of each unique TCRbeta CDR3 rearrangement, sequence reads were collapsed and filtered. For each sample, productive Simpson clonality was calculated by taking the square root of Simpson's diversity index across productive rearrangements. TCRdb limited this immuneACCESS table to in-frame rearrangements with V and J called. A share of clones is missing; checked studies link under half to unresolved V genes, and the rest is unexplained. The V and J calls and the clone size are those of that table, but D and trimming were determined from the DNA. Within this sample are nearly 300,000 clones, with more than 70% of them counted one time only. The biggest ten clones account for 6.9% of the sample.

The data are from a study of blood T cell repertoires in COVID-19 (dated by TCRdb to the early 2020s). Regarding the study in general: Collaborator samples came from the United States, Italy and Spain and covered acute and convalescent phases of COVID-19. The prospective study material was composed of cDNA or gDNA derived from T cells, B-cell-depleted T cells, or PBMCs. The dataset comprised deeply sampled blood TCRbeta repertoires from subjects exposed to, actively infected with, or recovered from COVID-19. The repertoires were released in a freely available public database intended as a resource for research on the immune response to SARS-CoV-2. The samples were drawn from the first 160 participants of the ongoing ImmuneRACE study and from 950 to 1,500 subjects provided by 6 global collaborators. The sample metadata nearly always contained a de-identified subject ID, COVID-19 status, age in years and sex. Where available, HLA class I and class II types were obtained from metadata supplied by the sample provider rather than from assay-based typing. Study-wide findings and limitations: How much clinical and demographic metadata was included differed by source and by participant, and the metadata was provided uncurated.

Samples from volunteer blood donors who had recovered from COVID-19 were contributed by a second Seattle source. Each collaborating institution followed its own protocols to collect whole blood in K2EDTA tubes. For TCRbeta analysis, collaborators shipped samples as frozen whole blood, isolated PBMCs, or DNA extracted from either of those sample types. The chain was built from TRBV4-3 and TRBJ1-2; the D gene remains uncertain. The source of this sequence is a woman aged 30 to 39 who had recovered from COVID-19. The specimen sequenced was peripheral blood. CDR3 region: CASSQEASGGYGYTF. At the DNA level, the sequence is TGCGCCAGCAGCCAAGAAGCCTCCGGAGGCTATGGCTACACCTTC.